This T cell receptor (beta chain) comes out of a study of cytomegalovirus exposure and HLA in healthy donors. Both 60 Vbeta primers and 13 Jbeta primers went into the PCR. TCRdb keeps only in-frame clones here, not all; method: immunoSEQ multiplex PCR. The data show about 59,000 clones, roughly 77% seen once. Worth noting for this clone: Its antigen is undetermined.

Findings and limits, study-wide: A list of 164 TCR beta chains associated with cytomegalovirus was given.

Sequenced input: PBMCs. The TCR sequence derives from a man in his thirties or forties in good health and CMV-seropositive.

CDR3 in DNA: TGTGCCAGCAGCCAAGAAGGGGGACAGGGGTGTGGCTACACCTTC. It yields the protein CASSQEGGQGCGYTF. The chain combines TRBV4-2 with TRBJ1-2; TRBD1 matches at 10 bases. CDR1 and CDR2 (germline): LGHNA, YNFKEQ. V dropped 0 bases and J dropped 7; count of bases not matched to a gene: 5. The CDR3 extends over 15 amino acids.